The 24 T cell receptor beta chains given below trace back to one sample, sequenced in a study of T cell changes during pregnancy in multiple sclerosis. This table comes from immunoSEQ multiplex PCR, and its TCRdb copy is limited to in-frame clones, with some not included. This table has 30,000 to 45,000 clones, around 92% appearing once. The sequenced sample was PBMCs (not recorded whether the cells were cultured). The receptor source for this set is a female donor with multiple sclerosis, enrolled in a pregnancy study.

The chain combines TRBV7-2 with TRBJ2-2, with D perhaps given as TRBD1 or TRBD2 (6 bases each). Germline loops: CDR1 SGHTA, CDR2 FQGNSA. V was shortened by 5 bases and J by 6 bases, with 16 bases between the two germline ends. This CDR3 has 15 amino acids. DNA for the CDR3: TGTGCCAGCAGCCCCCGGGGGCCTAGCCCCGGGGAGCTGTTTTTT. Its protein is CASSPRGPSPGELFF.

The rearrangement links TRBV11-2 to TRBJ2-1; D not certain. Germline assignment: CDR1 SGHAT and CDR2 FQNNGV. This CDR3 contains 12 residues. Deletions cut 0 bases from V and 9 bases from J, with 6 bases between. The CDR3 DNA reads TGTGCCAGCAGCTTAGAGGCCGGTGAGCAGTTCTTC. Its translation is CASSLEAGEQFF. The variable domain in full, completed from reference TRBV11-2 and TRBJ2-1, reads EAGVAQSPRYKIIEKRQSVAFWCNPISGHATLYWYQQILGQGPKLLIQFQNNGVVDDSQLPKDRFSAERLKGVDSTLKIQPAKLEDSAVYLCASSLEAGEQFFGPGTRLTVL.

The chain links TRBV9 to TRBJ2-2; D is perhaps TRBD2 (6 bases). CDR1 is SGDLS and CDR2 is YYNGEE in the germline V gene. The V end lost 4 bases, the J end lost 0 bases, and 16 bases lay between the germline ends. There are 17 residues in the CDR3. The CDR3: CASSTSRDSPNTGELFF. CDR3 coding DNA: TGTGCCAGCAGCACCTCCCGGGACTCCCCGAACACCGGGGAGCTGTTTTTT. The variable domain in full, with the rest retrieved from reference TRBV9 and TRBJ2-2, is DSGVTQTPKHLITATGQRVTLRCSPRSGDLSVYWYQQSLDQGLQFLIQYYNGEERAKGNILERFSAQQFPDLHSELNLSSLELGDSALYFCASSTSRDSPNTGELFFGEGSRLTVL.

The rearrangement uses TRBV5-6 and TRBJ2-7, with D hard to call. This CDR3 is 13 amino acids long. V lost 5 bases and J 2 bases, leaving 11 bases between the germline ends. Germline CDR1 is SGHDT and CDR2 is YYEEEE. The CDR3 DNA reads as TGTGCCAGCAGTCCCGGGCCGCCCTACGAGCAGTACTTC. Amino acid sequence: CASSPGPPYEQYF. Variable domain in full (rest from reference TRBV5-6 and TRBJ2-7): DAGVTQSPTHLIKTRGQQVTLRCSPKSGHDTVSWYQQALGQGPQFIFQYYEEEERQRGNFPDRFSGHQFPNYSSELNVNALLLGDSALYLCASSPGPPYEQYFGPGTRLTVT.

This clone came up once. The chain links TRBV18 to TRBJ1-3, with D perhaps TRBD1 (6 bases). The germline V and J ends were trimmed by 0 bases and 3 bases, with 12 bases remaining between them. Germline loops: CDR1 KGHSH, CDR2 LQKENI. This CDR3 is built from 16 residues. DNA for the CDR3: TGTGCCAGCTCACCACCACAGGGAGGTCATGGAAACACCATATATTTT. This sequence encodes CASSPPQGGHGNTIYF.

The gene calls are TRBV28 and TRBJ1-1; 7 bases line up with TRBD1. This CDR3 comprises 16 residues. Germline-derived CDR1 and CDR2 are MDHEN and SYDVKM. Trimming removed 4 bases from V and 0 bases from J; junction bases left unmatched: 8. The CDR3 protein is CASSSPGQHMNTEAFF. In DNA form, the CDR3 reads TGTGCCAGCAGTTCACCGGGACAGCACATGAACACTGAAGCTTTCTTT.

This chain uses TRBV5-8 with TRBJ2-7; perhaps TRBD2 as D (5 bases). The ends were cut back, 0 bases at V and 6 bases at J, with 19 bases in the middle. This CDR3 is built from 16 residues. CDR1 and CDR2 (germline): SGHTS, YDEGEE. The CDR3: CASSLDTGILAGEQYF. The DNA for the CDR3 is TGTGCCAGCAGCTTGGATACCGGGATCCTGGCGGGCGAGCAGTACTTC.

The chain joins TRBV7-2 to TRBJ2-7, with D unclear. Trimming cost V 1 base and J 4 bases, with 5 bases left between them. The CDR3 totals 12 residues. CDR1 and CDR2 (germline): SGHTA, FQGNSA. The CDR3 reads CASSLVVYEQYF. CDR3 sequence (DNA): TGTGCCAGCAGCTTAGTGGTATACGAGCAGTACTTC.

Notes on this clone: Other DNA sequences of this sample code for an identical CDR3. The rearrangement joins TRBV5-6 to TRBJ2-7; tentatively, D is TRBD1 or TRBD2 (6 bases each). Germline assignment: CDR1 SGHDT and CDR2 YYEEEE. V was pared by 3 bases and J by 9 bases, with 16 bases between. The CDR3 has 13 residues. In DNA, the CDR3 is TGTGCCAGCAGCTCTTTACGGGGGCGGGGGCAGTACTTC. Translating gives CASSSLRGRGQYF.

The CDR3 sequence: CASNGDRGYEKLFF. In DNA form, the CDR3 reads TGTGCCAGCAATGGGGACAGGGGTTATGAAAAACTGTTTTTT. This chain connects TRBV6-1 to TRBJ1-4, with TRBD1 matching over 10 bases. The CDR3 sequence is 14 residues long. The ends lost 7 bases at V and 6 bases at J; junction bases unmatched: 5. Germline V gene sequence: CDR1 MNHNS, CDR2 SASEGT.

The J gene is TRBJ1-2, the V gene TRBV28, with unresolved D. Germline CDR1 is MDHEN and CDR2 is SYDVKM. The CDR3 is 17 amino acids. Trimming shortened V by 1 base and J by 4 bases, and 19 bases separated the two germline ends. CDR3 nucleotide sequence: TGTGCCAGCAGTTTATCCGGGGTCTCAATTTCTATCTATGGCTACACCTTC. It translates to CASSLSGVSISIYGYTF.

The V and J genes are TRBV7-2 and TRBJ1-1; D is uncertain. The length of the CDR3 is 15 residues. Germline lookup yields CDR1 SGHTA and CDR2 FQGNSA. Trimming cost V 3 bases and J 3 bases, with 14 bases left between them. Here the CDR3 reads CASSFVVATDTEAFF. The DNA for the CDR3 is TGTGCCAGCAGCTTCGTGGTAGCCACGGACACTGAAGCTTTCTTT.

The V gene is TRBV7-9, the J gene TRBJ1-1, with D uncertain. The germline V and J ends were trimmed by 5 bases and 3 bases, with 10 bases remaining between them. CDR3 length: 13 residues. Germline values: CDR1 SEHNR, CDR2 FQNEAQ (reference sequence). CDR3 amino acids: CASSTRADTEAFF. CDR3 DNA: TGTGCCAGCAGCACTAGGGCTGACACTGAAGCTTTCTTT.

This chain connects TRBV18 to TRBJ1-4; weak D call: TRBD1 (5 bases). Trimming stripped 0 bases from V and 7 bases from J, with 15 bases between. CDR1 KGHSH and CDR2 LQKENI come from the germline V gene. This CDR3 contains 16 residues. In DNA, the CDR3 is TGTGCCAGCTCACCACCGGGAAGGGGCTCGGGTGAAAAACTGTTTTTT. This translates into CASSPPGRGSGEKLFF.

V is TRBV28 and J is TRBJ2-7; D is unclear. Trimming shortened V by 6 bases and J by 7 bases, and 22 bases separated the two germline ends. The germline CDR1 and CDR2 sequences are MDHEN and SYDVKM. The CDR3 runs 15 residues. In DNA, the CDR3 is TGTGCCAGCAGGCCTGGAAGGGTCCTCATGCAGGAGCAGTACTTC. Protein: CASRPGRVLMQEQYF.

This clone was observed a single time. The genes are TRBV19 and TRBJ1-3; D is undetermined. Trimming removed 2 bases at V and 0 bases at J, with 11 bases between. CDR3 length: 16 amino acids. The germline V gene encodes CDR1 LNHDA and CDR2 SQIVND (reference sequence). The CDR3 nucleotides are TGTGCCAGTAGTATAACGGGTCTCAGCTCTGGAAACACCATATATTTT. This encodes CASSITGLSSGNTIYF.

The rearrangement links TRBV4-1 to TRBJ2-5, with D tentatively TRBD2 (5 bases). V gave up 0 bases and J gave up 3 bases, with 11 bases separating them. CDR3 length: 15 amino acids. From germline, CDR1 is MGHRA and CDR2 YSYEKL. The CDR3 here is CASSQDGLAKETQYF. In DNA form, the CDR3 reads TGCGCCAGCAGCCAAGATGGGCTAGCAAAAGAGACCCAGTACTTC.

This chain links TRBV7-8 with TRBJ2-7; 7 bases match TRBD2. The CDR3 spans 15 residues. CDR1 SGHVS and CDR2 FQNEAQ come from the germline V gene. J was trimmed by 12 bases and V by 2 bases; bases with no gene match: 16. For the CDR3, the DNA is TGTGCCAGCAGCTTATTGGGTTATGGCGGGAGCCCACGGTACTTC. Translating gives CASSLLGYGGSPRYF.

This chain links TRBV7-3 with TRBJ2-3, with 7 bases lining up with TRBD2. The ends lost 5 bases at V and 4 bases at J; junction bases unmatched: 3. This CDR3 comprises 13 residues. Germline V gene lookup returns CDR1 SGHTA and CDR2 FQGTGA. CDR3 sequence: CASSPGLADTQYF. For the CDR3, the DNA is TGTGCCAGCAGCCCCGGACTAGCAGATACGCAGTATTTT.

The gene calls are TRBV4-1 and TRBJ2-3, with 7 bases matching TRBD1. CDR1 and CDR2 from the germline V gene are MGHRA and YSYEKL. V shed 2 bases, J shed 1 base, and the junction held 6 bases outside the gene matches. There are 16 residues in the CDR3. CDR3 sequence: CASSQTGAARTDTQYF. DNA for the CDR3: TGCGCCAGCAGCCAAACAGGGGCAGCTCGCACAGATACGCAGTATTTT.

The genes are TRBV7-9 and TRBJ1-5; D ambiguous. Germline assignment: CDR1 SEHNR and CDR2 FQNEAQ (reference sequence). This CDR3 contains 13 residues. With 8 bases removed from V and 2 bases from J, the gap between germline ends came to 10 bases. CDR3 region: CASQWEGNQPQHF. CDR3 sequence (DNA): TGTGCCAGCCAGTGGGAAGGCAATCAGCCCCAGCATTTT.

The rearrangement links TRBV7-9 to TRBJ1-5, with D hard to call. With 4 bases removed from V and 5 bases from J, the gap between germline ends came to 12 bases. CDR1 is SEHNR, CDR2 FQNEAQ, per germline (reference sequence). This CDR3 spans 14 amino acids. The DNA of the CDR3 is TGTGCCAGCAGCTATATGGGAGAAGATCAGCCCCAGCATTTT. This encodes CASSYMGEDQPQHF.

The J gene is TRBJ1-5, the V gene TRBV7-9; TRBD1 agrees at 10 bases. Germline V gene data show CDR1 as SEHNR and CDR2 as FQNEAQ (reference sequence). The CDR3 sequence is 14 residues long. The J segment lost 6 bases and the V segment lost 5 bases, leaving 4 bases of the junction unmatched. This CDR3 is CASSPGTGVQPQHF. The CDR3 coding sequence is TGTGCCAGCAGCCCCGGGACAGGGGTTCAGCCCCAGCATTTT.

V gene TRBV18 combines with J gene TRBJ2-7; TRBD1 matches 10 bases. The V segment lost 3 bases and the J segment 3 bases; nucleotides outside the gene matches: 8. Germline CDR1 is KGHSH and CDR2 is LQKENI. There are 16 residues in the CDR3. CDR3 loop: CASSPQGTGVVYEQYF. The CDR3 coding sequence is TGTGCCAGCTCACCCCAAGGGACAGGGGTTGTCTACGAGCAGTACTTC.